These T cell receptor beta chains were read from a single sample in a study of blood T cell repertoires in COVID-19. The table came from immunoSEQ multiplex PCR; TCRdb's copy has only in-frame clones and leaves some out. The sample has 450,000 or so clones, approximately 90% seen once. Sequences were obtained from peripheral blood. All receptors derive from a man between 18 and 29 years old with COVID-19, enrolled during active disease. CDR3s include the opening cysteine and the closing phenylalanine or tryptophan. D genes are given only for firm matches. Size is stated for part of the rows, as once, few or many counts, or as a class when the clone is expanded.

clone size | J gene | D gene | V gene | CDR3 DNA | CDR3 protein
NA | TRBJ2-7 | TRBD2 | TRBV7-9 | TGTGCCAGCAGCTTAGTGGGGGAGGGACGGGCCTACGAGCAGTACTTC | CASSLVGEGRAYEQYF
NA | TRBJ2-2 | NA | TRBV29-1 | TGCAGCGTTTCGACCCCGCGACACCCCGGGGAGCTGTTTTTT | CSVSTPRHPGELFF
NA | TRBJ2-5 | TRBD1 | TRBV24-1 | TGTGCCACCAGTGATCCCGGGACAGGGGACCAAGAGACCCAGTACTTC | CATSDPGTGDQETQYF
NA | TRBJ2-1 | TRBD1 | TRBV6-5 | TGTGCCAGCAGATGGGGGACAGGACTACGCAATGAGCAGTTCTTC | CASRWGTGLRNEQFF
few | TRBJ1-5 | NA | TRBV18 | TGTGCCAGCTCACCAGGCCCGAGGCAGCCCCAGCATTTT | CASSPGPRQPQHF
NA | TRBJ2-7 | NA | TRBV5-1 | TGCGCCAGCAGCCGGAGTGGGTCCCCCTACGAGCAGTACTTC | CASSRSGSPYEQYF
NA | TRBJ2-7 | NA | TRBV6-5 | TGTGCCAGCAGTTCCGTCAGGGTGAGATACGAGCAGTACTTC | CASSSVRVRYEQYF
NA | TRBJ2-7 | TRBD2 | TRBV7-8 | TGTGCCAGCAAGAGCGGGGAAACCTACGAGCAGTACTTC | CASKSGETYEQYF
NA | TRBJ2-3 | TRBD2 | TRBV12-3/TRBV12-4 | TGTGCCAGCGGCGGGAGCCACACAGATACGCAGTATTTT | CASGGSHTDTQYF
NA | TRBJ2-3 | TRBD1 | TRBV27 | TGTGCCAGCAGGCGGACAGGGGCGGTAGATACGCAGTATTTT | CASRRTGAVDTQYF
once | TRBJ2-5 | NA | TRBV18 | TGTGCCAGCTCACCACAGGTAGGAGGGACGGAGACCCAGTACTTC | CASSPQVGGTETQYF
NA | TRBJ1-5 | TRBD1 | TRBV11-2 | TGTGCCAGCAGCTTAACAGGGGAAAATCAGCCCCAGCATTTT | CASSLTGENQPQHF
NA | TRBJ2-2 | NA | TRBV5-4 | NA | CASSLNFGAGELFF
NA | TRBJ1-3 | TRBD1 | TRBV9 | TGTGCCAGCAGCGTACGGGACAGGGGGGACGGAAACACCATATATTTT | CASSVRDRGDGNTIYF
NA | TRBJ2-5 | TRBD2 | TRBV4-2 | TGTGCCAGCAGCTTCGGACTAGCGGGAGATCAGACCCAGTACTTC | CASSFGLAGDQTQYF
few | TRBJ1-6 | NA | TRBV6-5 | TGTGCCAGCAGTTACTCGGGGTCGACAGTTTGGCCCCTCCACTTT | CASSYSGSTVWPLHF
NA | TRBJ2-7 | NA | TRBV19 | TGTGCCAGTAGTGGCAGGGGCTCTGAGCAGTACTTC | CASSGRGSEQYF
NA | TRBJ2-3 | TRBD2 | TRBV15 | TGTGCCACCAGCAGAAAGCGCGGGACTAGCGTCCCAGATACGCAGTATTTT | CATSRKRGTSVPDTQYF
NA | TRBJ2-2 | NA | TRBV9 | TGTGCCAGCAGCCTCGGGACTCCTACCGGGGAGCTGTTTTTT | CASSLGTPTGELFF
NA | TRBJ2-7 | TRBD1 | TRBV5-4 | TGTGCCAGCAGCGCCCGGACAGGGGGAACCTACGAGCAGTACTTC | CASSARTGGTYEQYF
NA | TRBJ2-7 | TRBD1 | TRBV30 | TGTGCCTGGTCTACCGGGACAGGCACCTACGAGCAGTACTTC | CAWSTGTGTYEQYF
NA | TRBJ2-1 | NA | TRBV3-1/TRBV3-2 | TGTGCCAGCAGCCCTTCGGGACAAAACAATGAGCAGTTCTTC | CASSPSGQNNEQFF
NA | TRBJ2-5 | TRBD2 | TRBV5-1 | TGCGCCAGCAGCTTGGGGTTCTCTAGCGGCGAGACCCAGTACTTC | CASSLGFSSGETQYF
NA | TRBJ2-5 | TRBD2 | TRBV5-5 | TGTGCCAGCAGCCAGCAGCGGGGGCAAGAGACCCAGTACTTC | CASSQQRGQETQYF
NA | TRBJ2-1 | NA | TRBV15 | TGTGCCACCTCGTCTAGCTGGGACAATGAGCAGTTCTTC | CATSSSWDNEQFF